This TCR beta chain was observed in a study of T cell responses to AZD1222 COVID-19 vaccine. Study overall: Analyses pooled second doses at about 4 or about 12 weeks. Study findings and constraints: Every sample of the repertoires postdated the peak T cell response. Vaccine-associated CD4 TCRs ranged over spike, dominating at 160-218 and 743-854. Donors were mostly white British, more females; clonal diversity possibly underestimated.

TCRdb's table, derived via immunoSEQ multiplex PCR, lists solely in-frame clones and lacks some. The sample carries 84,000 or so clones, more than 75% recorded once. On this clone itself: Its antigen is unknown.

The sequencing used peripheral blood, collected on day 0 of AZD1222 vaccination. This clonotype originated in an adult in good health.

The CDR3 coding sequence is TGTGCCAGCAGTTACTCGGGCCTATGGGGCACTGAAGCTTTCTTT. Translating gives CASSYSGLWGTEAFF. The chain uses TRBV6-5 and TRBJ1-1, with unresolved D. The CDR3 is 15 residues long. The germline CDR1 and CDR2 sequences are MNHEY and SVGAGI. The germline V and J ends were trimmed by 0 bases and 4 bases, with 12 bases remaining between them.